This entry is about one TCR beta chain. The data derive from a study of blood T cell repertoires in COVID-19. Study background: Whether acute or convalescent, the COVID-19 samples came from the United States, Italy and Spain. The analysed material was cDNA or gDNA that came from T cells, B-cell-depleted T cells, or PBMCs.

Method: immunoSEQ multiplex PCR; TCRdb's copy keeps in-frame clones and lacks some. In the table there are about 170,000 clones, approximately 83% of which are singletons. Sequences were obtained from peripheral blood. The source is a man in his 70s with active or convalescent COVID-19.

CDR3 DNA: TGTGCCAGCAGCGCGGGGGGTACCTACGAGCAGTACTTC. This sequence encodes CASSAGGTYEQYF. The chain links TRBV9 to TRBJ2-7; 7 bases line up with TRBD2. The trim removed 3 bases at V and 2 bases at J, leaving 2 bases unmatched. CDR3 length equals 13 residues. The germline V gene has CDR1 SGDLS and CDR2 YYNGEE. The full variable domain, with the rest looked up from reference TRBV9 and TRBJ2-7, is DSGVTQTPKHLITATGQRVTLRCSPRSGDLSVYWYQQSLDQGLQFLIQYYNGEERAKGNILERFSAQQFPDLHSELNLSSLELGDSALYFCASSAGGTYEQYFGPGTRLTVT.